This TCR beta chain was recovered during a study of shared clonotypes between healthy human individuals. Running of the assay took place at deep level. The protocol was immunoSEQ multiplex PCR, while the TCRdb copy is restricted to in-frame clones and leaves out a portion. Among hundreds of thousands of clones listed, approximately 96% were seen once. The CDR3 sequence is 16 residues long. The germline gives CDR1 MNHNY, CDR2 SVGAGI (reference sequence). With 2 bases clipped from V and 7 bases from J, the junction kept 7 bases outside the gene matches. Regarding the study as a whole: Researchers sampled only blood; tissue repertoires likely differ. All-four-donor shared clonotypes had higher generation probabilities than non-shared clonotypes did.

CD8 cells classed as naive were CD45RO-negative and positively selected for CCR7, excluding terminally differentiated effector memory CD45RA+ cells. To note about this clone: No antigen is known for it.

The V gene is TRBV6-6, the J gene TRBJ1-5, with 11 nucleotides matching TRBD1. The sequencing sample was made of naive CD8+ T cells sorted from blood. This clonotype was sampled from a woman in her twenties or thirties in good health. CDR3 DNA sequence: TGTGCCAGCAGTTACACCTCCGGGACAGGGGGACAGCCCCAGCATTTT. As protein: CASSYTSGTGGQPQHF.